The rows below give T cell receptor beta chains drawn from one sample of a study of cytomegalovirus exposure and HLA in healthy donors. Measured with immunoSEQ multiplex PCR; TCRdb has only the in-frame clones, and not every one. The table includes under 200,000 clones, roughly 80% detected once. The material sequenced was PBMCs. These receptors were taken from a woman aged 25-40 years in good health and CMV-seropositive. Each CDR3 is given with its conserved first and last residue. D genes are given only for firm matches. A row's size may be missing; if present it is once, few, many or a size class.

NA,NA,TRBV18,TRBJ2-3,CASSRSTDLMQYF,TGTGCCAGCTCACGGTCGACTGATCTCATGCAGTATTTT
NA,TRBD2,TRBV5-1,TRBJ2-3,CASSGVAGGSTDTQYF,TGCGCCAGCAGCGGGGTAGCGGGGGGCAGCACAGATACGCAGTATTTT
NA,NA,TRBV2,TRBJ2-7,CASTPRGGSSYEQYF,TGTGCCAGCACCCCACGTGGCGGCAGCTCCTACGAGCAGTACTTC
NA,NA,TRBV9,TRBJ1-3,CASSIRDMGNTIYF,TGTGCCAGCAGCATCCGGGACATGGGAAACACCATATATTTT
NA,NA,TRBV29-1,TRBJ2-1,CSVATLPNNEQFF,TGCAGCGTTGCTACTCTACCGAACAATGAGCAGTTCTTC
NA,TRBD1,TRBV30,TRBJ1-1,CAWNPGGTEAFF,TGTGCCTGGAATCCAGGGGGCACTGAAGCTTTCTTT
NA,TRBD1,TRBV19,TRBJ2-7,CASSSPGTASSYEQYF,TGTGCCAGTAGTTCTCCCGGGACAGCAAGCTCCTACGAGCAGTACTTC
once,NA,TRBV4-3,TRBJ2-2,CASTIQAAGPANTGELFF,TGCGCCAGCACCATACAAGCCGCGGGGCCCGCGAACACCGGGGAGCTGTTTTTT
NA,NA,TRBV9,TRBJ1-1,CASSPREGNTEAFF,TGTGCCAGCAGCCCCCGGGAGGGTAACACTGAAGCTTTCTTT
NA,TRBD1,TRBV2,TRBJ2-7,CASSSGQGYYEQYF,TGTGCCAGCTCCTCGGGACAGGGTTACTACGAGCAGTACTTC
NA,TRBD1,TRBV19,TRBJ1-1,CASSDRGPLTEAFF,TGTGCCAGTAGTGACAGGGGCCCGCTCACTGAAGCTTTCTTT
NA,TRBD1,TRBV18,TRBJ2-1,CASRGQGKGNEQFF,TGTGCCAGCCGGGGACAGGGGAAGGGCAATGAGCAGTTCTTC
NA,TRBD2,TRBV6-6,TRBJ2-3,CASSFAGGTDTQYF,TGTGCCAGCAGTTTTGCGGGGGGCACAGATACGCAGTATTTT
NA,NA,TRBV7-2,TRBJ2-1,CASSFGDWGQFF,TGTGCCAGCAGCTTCGGGGATTGGGGGCAGTTCTTC
few,TRBD1,TRBV27,TRBJ1-2,CASSGFAGQPYGYTF,TGTGCCAGCAGTGGCTTCGCGGGACAGCCATATGGCTACACCTTC
NA,NA,TRBV28,TRBJ2-1,CASSLIGGHSYNEQFF,TGTGCCAGCAGTTTAATCGGGGGTCACTCCTACAATGAGCAGTTCTTC
NA,TRBD1,TRBV2,TRBJ2-1,CASRTGGDPNEQFF,TGTGCCAGCAGGACAGGGGGCGATCCCAATGAGCAGTTCTTC
NA,NA,TRBV29-1,TRBJ2-5,CSVVIFSEGETQYF,TGCAGCGTTGTGATATTTAGCGAGGGAGAGACCCAGTACTTC